Each of the 2 T cell receptor beta chains below was sequenced from the same sample in a study of blood T cell repertoires in COVID-19. Repertoires were generated with immunoSEQ multiplex PCR, while TCRdb's copy carries only in-frame clones and drops some. The table records about 68,000 clones, 80% to 85% of them present only once. Sequencing was performed on peripheral blood. The receptors here all came from a man between 50 and 59 years old with active COVID-19.

The genes are TRBV6-6 and TRBJ2-3; maybe TRBD2 (5 bases). This CDR3 is built from 13 residues. The germline V and J ends were trimmed by 4 bases and 1 base, with 6 bases remaining between them. Germline V gene sequence: CDR1 MNHNY, CDR2 SVGAGI (reference sequence). In nucleotides, the CDR3 is TGTGCCAGCAGTTGGCGGGGCACAGATACGCAGTATTTT. It yields the protein CASSWRGTDTQYF.

The chain has TRBV11-2 and TRBJ1-1, with 9 bases aligning to TRBD1. Germline loops: CDR1 SGHAT, CDR2 FQNNGV. The CDR3 extends over 16 amino acids. V dropped 2 bases and J dropped 1; count of bases not matched to a gene: 5. Here the CDR3 DNA reads TGTGCCAGCAGCTTACCATTGGGACAGGGGAACACTGAAGCTTTCTTT. It yields the protein CASSLPLGQGNTEAFF.